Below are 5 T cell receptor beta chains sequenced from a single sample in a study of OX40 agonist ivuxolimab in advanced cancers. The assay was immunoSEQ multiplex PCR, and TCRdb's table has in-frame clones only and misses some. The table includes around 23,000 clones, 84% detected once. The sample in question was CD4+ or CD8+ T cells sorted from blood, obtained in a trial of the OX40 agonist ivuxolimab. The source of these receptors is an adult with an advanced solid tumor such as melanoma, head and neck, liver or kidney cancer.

As DNA, the CDR3 is TGTGCCAGCAGCAAATCCGCAGGGAACACTGAAGCTTTCTTT. It translates to CASSKSAGNTEAFF. The chain couples TRBV21-1 to TRBJ1-1; the table names TRBD1, a call not compared with the DNA. TRBV21-1 represents a pseudogene. The CDR3 covers 14 residues.

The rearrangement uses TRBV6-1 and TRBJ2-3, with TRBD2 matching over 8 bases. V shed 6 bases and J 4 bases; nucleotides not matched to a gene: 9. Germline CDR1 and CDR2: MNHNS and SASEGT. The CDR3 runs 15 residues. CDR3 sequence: CASSGSGRGADTQYF. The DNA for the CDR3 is TGTGCCAGCAGCGGATCCGGGCGGGGGGCAGATACGCAGTATTTT.

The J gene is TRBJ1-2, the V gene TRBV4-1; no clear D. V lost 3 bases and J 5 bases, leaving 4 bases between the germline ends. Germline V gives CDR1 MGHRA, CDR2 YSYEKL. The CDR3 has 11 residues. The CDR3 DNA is TGCGCCAGCAGCCACACTTATGGCTACACCTTC. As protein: CASSHTYGYTF.

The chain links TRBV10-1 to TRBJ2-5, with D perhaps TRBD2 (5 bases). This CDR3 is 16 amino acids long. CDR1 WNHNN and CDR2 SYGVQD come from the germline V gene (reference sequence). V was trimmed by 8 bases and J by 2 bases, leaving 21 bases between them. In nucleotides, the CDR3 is TGCGCCAGCTTTAACGGACTGATCTTTCCTCAAGAGACCCAGTACTTC. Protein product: CASFNGLIFPQETQYF.

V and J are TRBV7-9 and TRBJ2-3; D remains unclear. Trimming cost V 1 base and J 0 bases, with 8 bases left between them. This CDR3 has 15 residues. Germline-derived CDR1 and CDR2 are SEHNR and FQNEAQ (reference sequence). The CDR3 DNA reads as TGTGCCAGCAGCTTAGGACTCACTAGCACAGATACGCAGTATTTT. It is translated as CASSLGLTSTDTQYF.